These 17 T cell receptor beta chains came from one sample sequenced in a study of T cells in localized non-small cell lung cancer. Some clones are missing from TCRdb's copy, which holds only in-frame ones; the method was immunoSEQ multiplex PCR. The data contain 35,000 to 40,000 clones, over 75% of them singletons. The source was peripheral blood, collected before any cancer treatment. Receptors originate from a woman aged 35 to 69 with stage I lung adenocarcinoma.

The chain couples TRBV6-5 to TRBJ2-3; D is unresolved. The V and J ends lost 2 bases and 0 bases respectively, with 9 bases between them. This CDR3 has 15 residues. Germline-derived CDR1 and CDR2 are MNHEY and SVGAGI. The CDR3 DNA sequence: TGTGCCAGCAGTTACGGCCGTTATAGCACAGATACGCAGTATTTT. As protein: CASSYGRYSTDTQYF.

The chain has TRBV10-3 and TRBJ2-7, with D uncertain. Germline values: CDR1 ENHRY, CDR2 SYGVKD. The V end lost 3 bases, the J end lost 0 bases, and 18 bases lay between the germline ends. The CDR3 runs to 17 residues. CDR3 loop: CAISERSGARLSYEQYF. The CDR3 nucleotides read TGTGCCATCAGTGAAAGGAGTGGAGCCAGGCTCTCCTACGAGCAGTACTTC.

Concerning this clone: Other nucleotide sequences in the sample specify the same CDR3. The chain combines TRBV29-1 with TRBJ2-1; no definite D call. V was cut by 4 bases and J by 5 bases, with 3 bases left in between. The CDR3 has 10 residues. Germline V gene lookup returns CDR1 SQVTM and CDR2 ANQGSEA. CDR3 sequence reads: CSVADNEQFF. CDR3 DNA sequence: TGCAGCGTTGCGGACAATGAGCAGTTCTTC.

The chain joins TRBV5-1 to TRBJ1-2; D is uncertain. Germline V gene data show CDR1 as SGHRS and CDR2 as YFSETQ. This CDR3 is 14 amino acids long. V lost 2 bases and J 6 bases, leaving 14 bases between the germline ends. The CDR3 nucleotides are TGCGCCAGCAGCTTTAACCTGGGCCAGGATGGCTACACCTTC. It codes for CASSFNLGQDGYTF.

The chain employs TRBV10-3 and TRBJ1-5; D uncertain. The CDR3 runs to 15 residues. Looked up from germline, CDR1 is ENHRY and CDR2 is SYGVKD. The V and J ends lost 9 bases and 3 bases respectively, with 18 bases between them. CDR3 DNA sequence: TGTGCCATTCACAGTGGCGGAGGGAACAATCAGCCCCAGCATTTT. Translating gives CAIHSGGGNNQPQHF.

The chain uses TRBV9 and TRBJ1-2; 8 bases map to TRBD1. This CDR3 is 13 amino acids long. Losses at the gene ends were 3 bases for V and 13 bases for J; bases not matched to a gene: 11. Per germline, CDR1 SGDLS and CDR2 YYNGEE. CDR3 in amino acids: CASSAETGALGTF. CDR3 in DNA: TGTGCCAGCAGCGCCGAGACAGGGGCCTTGGGCACCTTC. Full variable domain (outside the CDR3, taken from reference TRBV9 and TRBJ1-2): DSGVTQTPKHLITATGQRVTLRCSPRSGDLSVYWYQQSLDQGLQFLIQYYNGEERAKGNILERFSAQQFPDLHSELNLSSLELGDSALYFCASSAETGALGTFGSGTRLTVV.

The rearrangement uses TRBV19 and TRBJ2-5, with D tentatively TRBD1 (7 bases). Germline V gene sequence: CDR1 LNHDA, CDR2 SQIVND (reference sequence). The V and J ends lost 5 bases and 1 base respectively, with 20 bases between them. The CDR3 length is 17 residues. CDR3 DNA: TGTGCCAGTAGTCCGCGGTCTCCAGGGGGGTCCCAAGAGACCCAGTACTTC. Translation: CASSPRSPGGSQETQYF.

The chain uses TRBV19 and TRBJ2-3; 7 nucleotides align to TRBD2. Germline trimming cut 5 bases from V and 3 bases from J; bases unmatched to any gene: 14. CDR3 length: 17 amino acids. Germline V CDR1 and CDR2: LNHDA, SQIVND (reference sequence). CDR3 residues: CASSPDLGGSGTDTQYF. CDR3 DNA sequence: TGTGCCAGTAGTCCGGACCTGGGCGGGAGCGGGACAGATACGCAGTATTTT.

The V call is TRBV10-3, the J call TRBJ1-1; no reliable D call. This CDR3 spans 12 amino acids. The V and J ends lost 0 bases and 6 bases respectively, with 5 bases between them. Looked up from germline, CDR1 is ENHRY and CDR2 is SYGVKD. In nucleotides, the CDR3 is TGTGCCATCAGTGAGTCGGTAGCTGAAGCTTTCTTT. Translating gives CAISESVAEAFF.

The chain links TRBV7-3 to TRBJ2-3; 10 bases fit TRBD2. V shed 2 bases and J 6 bases; nucleotides not matched to a gene: 8. CDR3 length: 16 residues. Germline V gives CDR1 SGHTA, CDR2 FQGTGA. The CDR3 loop reads CASSLGSTSGMDTQYF. The DNA of the CDR3 is TGTGCCAGCAGCTTAGGCTCTACTAGCGGGATGGATACGCAGTATTTT.

Of note for this clone: Compared with germline, one end of the junction differs, possibly owing to a read error. The gene calls are TRBV7-7 and TRBJ1-1; D remains ambiguous. Germline V CDR1 and CDR2: SSHAT, FNYEAQ (reference sequence). The CDR3 consists of 12 residues. CDR3 in amino acids: CASSPRASEAFF. In DNA form, the CDR3 reads TGTGCTAGCAGCCCCCGGGCCTCTGAAGCTTTCTTT.

This chain joins TRBV10-3 and TRBJ2-1; 8 bases match TRBD2. Looked up from germline, CDR1 is ENHRY and CDR2 is SYGVKD. Trimming cost V 5 bases and J 6 bases; bases outside gene matches: 12. The CDR3 length is 16 residues. The CDR3, as DNA: TGTGCCATCAGTCAGGGACTAGGTCGTCCGTCCAATGAGCAGTTCTTC. Translated: CAISQGLGRPSNEQFF.

The V and J genes are TRBV5-8 and TRBJ1-5, with 10 bases fitting TRBD1. The germline gives CDR1 SGHTS, CDR2 YDEGEE. The CDR3 contains 17 residues. J lost 4 bases, V lost 0 bases, and 7 bases had no gene match. The DNA of the CDR3 is TGTGCCAGCAGCTTGGGAGGGACAGGGGTTCCTAATCAGCCCCAGCATTTT. Translation gives CASSLGGTGVPNQPQHF.

The chain combines TRBV5-6 with TRBJ1-4; 8 nucleotides agree with TRBD1. The J segment lost 14 bases and the V segment lost 4 bases, leaving 7 bases of the junction unmatched. Germline V gene sequence: CDR1 SGHDT, CDR2 YYEEEE. The CDR3 sequence is 12 residues long. The CDR3 here is CASSLWTGSLFF. The CDR3 bases are TGTGCCAGCAGCCTCTGGACAGGGAGTCTGTTTTTT.

This CDR3 is CASSDGTGRRGGPWFQSTYEQYF. CDR3 DNA: TGTGCCAGCAGCGACGGGACAGGACGCCGGGGGGGCCCCTGGTTCCAATCGACCTACGAGCAGTACTTC. V gene TRBV13 combines with J gene TRBJ2-7; either TRBD1 or TRBD2 may fit D (8 bases each). With 5 bases removed from V and 2 bases from J, the gap between germline ends came to 40 bases. CDR3 length: 23 residues. Looked up from germline, CDR1 is PRHDT and CDR2 is FYEKMQ (reference sequence).

V is TRBV5-3 and J is TRBJ2-2, with a tentative D call TRBD2 (6 bases). TRBV5-3 is designated an ORF whose function remains uncertain. The V and J ends lost 8 bases and 0 bases respectively, with 14 bases between them. This CDR3 has 15 amino acids. This chain's CDR3 is CASSVGGTNTGELFF. The CDR3 DNA reads as TGTGCCAGCAGCGTCGGAGGGACGAACACCGGGGAGCTGTTTTTT.

This clone was seen just once. The chain employs TRBV10-3 and TRBJ2-6, with D possibly matching TRBD2 (6 bases). V gave up 0 bases and J gave up 2 bases, with 8 bases separating them. Germline CDR1 reads ENHRY; CDR2 reads SYGVKD. The length of the CDR3 is 16 residues. Written as DNA, the CDR3 is TGTGCCATCAGTGAGTCGTGGAGGGCTGGGGCCAACGTCCTGACTTTC. It translates to CAISESWRAGANVLTF.